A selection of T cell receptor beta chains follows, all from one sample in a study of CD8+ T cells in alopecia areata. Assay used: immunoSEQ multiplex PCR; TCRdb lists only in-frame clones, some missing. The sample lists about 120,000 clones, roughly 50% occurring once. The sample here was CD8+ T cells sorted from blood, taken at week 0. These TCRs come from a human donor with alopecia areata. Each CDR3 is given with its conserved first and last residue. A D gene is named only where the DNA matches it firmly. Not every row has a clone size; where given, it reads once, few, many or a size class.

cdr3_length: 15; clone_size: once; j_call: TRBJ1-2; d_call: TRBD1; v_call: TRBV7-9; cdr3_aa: CASSQRDRGRYGYTF; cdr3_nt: TGTGCCAGCAGCCAGCGGGACAGGGGGAGGTATGGCTACACCTTC
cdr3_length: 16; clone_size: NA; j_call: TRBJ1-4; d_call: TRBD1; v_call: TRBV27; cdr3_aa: CASSPYAQGASEKLFF; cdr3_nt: TGTGCCAGCAGCCCCTATGCACAGGGGGCGAGTGAAAAACTGTTTTTT
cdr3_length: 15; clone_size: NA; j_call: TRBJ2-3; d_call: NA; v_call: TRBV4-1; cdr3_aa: CASSQYPDRADTQYF; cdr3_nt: TGCGCCAGCAGCCAGTACCCGGACCGAGCTGATACGCAGTATTTT
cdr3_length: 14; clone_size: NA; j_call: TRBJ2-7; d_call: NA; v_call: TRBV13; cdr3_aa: CASSGNRELGEQYF; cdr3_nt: TGTGCCAGCAGCGGCAACAGGGAATTGGGCGAGCAGTACTTC
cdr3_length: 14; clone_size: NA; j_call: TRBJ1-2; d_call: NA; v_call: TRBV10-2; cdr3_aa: CASSDQGSLYGYTF; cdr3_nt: TGCGCCAGCAGTGATCAGGGGAGCCTCTATGGCTACACCTTC
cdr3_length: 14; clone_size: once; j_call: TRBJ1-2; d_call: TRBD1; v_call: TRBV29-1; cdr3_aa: CSVYRDSENYGYTF; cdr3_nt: TGCAGCGTGTACCGGGACAGCGAAAACTATGGCTACACCTTC
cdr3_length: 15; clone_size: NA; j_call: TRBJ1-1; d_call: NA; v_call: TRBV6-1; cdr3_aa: CASSEPYHGITEAFF; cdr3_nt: TGTGCCAGCAGTGAACCATATCATGGAATCACTGAAGCTTTCTTT
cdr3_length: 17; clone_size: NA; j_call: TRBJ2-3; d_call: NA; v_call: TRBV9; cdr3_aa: CASSIPPDKDDTDTQYF; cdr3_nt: TGTGCCAGCAGCATTCCCCCGGACAAGGATGACACAGATACGCAGTATTTT
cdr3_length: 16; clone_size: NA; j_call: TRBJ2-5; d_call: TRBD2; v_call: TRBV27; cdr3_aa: CASSWSSGDQQETQYF; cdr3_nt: TGTGCCAGCAGTTGGAGTAGCGGGGATCAGCAAGAGACCCAGTACTTC
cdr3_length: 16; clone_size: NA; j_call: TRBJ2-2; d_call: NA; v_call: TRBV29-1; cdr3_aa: CSVTAPGIPNTGELFF; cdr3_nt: TGCAGCGTCACGGCCCCGGGCATACCGAACACCGGGGAGCTGTTTTTT
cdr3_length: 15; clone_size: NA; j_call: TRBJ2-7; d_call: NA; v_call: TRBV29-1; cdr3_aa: CSVEDPGTGTYEQYF; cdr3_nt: TGCAGCGTTGAAGATCCCGGGACTGGGACCTACGAGCAGTACTTC
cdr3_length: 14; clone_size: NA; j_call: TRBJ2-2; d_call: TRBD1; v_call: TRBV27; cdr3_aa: CASSQQGAIGELFF; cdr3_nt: TGTGCCAGCAGTCAACAGGGGGCAATTGGGGAGCTGTTTTTT
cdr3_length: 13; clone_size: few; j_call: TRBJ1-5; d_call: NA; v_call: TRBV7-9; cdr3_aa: CASSLEGIQPQHF; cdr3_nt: TGTGCCAGCAGCTTAGAGGGTATTCAGCCCCAGCATTTT
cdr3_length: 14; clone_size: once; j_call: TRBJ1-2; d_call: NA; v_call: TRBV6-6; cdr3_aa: CASSYSDQGYGYTF; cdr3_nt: TGTGCCAGCAGTTACTCGGATCAGGGGTATGGCTACACCTTC
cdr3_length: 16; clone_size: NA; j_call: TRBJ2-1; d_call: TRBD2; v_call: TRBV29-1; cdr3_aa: CSAEPPLAGSYNEQFF; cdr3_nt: TGCAGCGCTGAACCCCCACTAGCGGGGAGCTACAATGAGCAGTTCTTC
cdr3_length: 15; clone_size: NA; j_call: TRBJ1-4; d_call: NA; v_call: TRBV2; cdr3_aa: CASSSDMGAEEKLFF; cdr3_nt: TGTGCCAGCAGTAGCGACATGGGGGCCGAGGAAAAACTGTTTTTT
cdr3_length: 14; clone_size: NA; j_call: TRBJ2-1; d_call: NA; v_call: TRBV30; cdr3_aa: CAWRDFRGAREQFF; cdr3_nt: TGTGCCTGGAGAGACTTCCGGGGGGCCCGTGAGCAGTTCTTC
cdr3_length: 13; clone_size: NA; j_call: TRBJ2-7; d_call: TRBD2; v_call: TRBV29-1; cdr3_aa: CSVLAGPGYEQYF; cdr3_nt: TGCAGCGTTCTAGCGGGCCCGGGTTACGAGCAGTACTTC
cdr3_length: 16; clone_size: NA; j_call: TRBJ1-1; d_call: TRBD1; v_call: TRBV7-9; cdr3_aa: CASSPGGQGKNTEAFF; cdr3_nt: TGTGCCAGCAGCCCCGGGGGACAGGGAAAGAACACTGAAGCTTTCTTT
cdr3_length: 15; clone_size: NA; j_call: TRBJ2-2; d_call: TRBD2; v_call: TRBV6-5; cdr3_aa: CASSYGQRGGGELFF; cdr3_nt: TGTGCCAGCAGTTACGGACAGCGGGGGGGCGGGGAGCTGTTTTTT
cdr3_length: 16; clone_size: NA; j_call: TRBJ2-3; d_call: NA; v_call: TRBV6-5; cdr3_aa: CASSYSREYLTDTQYF; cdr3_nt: TGTGCCAGCAGTTACTCGAGGGAGTATCTCACAGATACGCAGTATTTT
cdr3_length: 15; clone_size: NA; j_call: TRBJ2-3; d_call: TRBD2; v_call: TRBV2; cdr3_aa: CASSESGGPTDTQYF; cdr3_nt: TGTGCCAGCAGTGAAAGCGGGGGCCCCACAGATACGCAGTATTTT
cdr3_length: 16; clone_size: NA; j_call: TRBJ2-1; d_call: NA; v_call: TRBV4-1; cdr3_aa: CASSHPLPTIVNEQFF; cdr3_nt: TGCGCCAGCAGCCATCCCCTCCCCACCATCGTCAATGAGCAGTTCTTC
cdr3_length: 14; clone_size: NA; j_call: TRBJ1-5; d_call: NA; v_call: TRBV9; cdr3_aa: CASSAGVGLPPQHF; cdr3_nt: TGTGCCAGCAGCGCCGGTGTTGGTTTACCGCCCCAGCATTTT
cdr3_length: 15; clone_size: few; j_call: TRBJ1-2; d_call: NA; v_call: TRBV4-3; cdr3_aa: CASSQDGTTGIGYTF; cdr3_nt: TGCGCCAGCAGCCAAGATGGCACTACGGGAATCGGCTACACCTTC
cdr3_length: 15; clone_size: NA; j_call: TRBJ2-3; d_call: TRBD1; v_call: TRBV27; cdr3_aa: CASSWGQGRTDTQYF; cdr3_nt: TGTGCCAGCAGTTGGGGACAGGGACGAACAGATACGCAGTATTTT
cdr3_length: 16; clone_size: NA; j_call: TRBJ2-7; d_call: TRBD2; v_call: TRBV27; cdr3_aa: CASSFARGLAGNEQYF; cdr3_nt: TGTGCCAGCAGTTTCGCCCGTGGACTAGCGGGAAACGAGCAGTACTTC
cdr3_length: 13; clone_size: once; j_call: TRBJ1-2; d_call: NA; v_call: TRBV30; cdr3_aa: CAWAVSADYGYTF; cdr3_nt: TGTGCCTGGGCCGTCAGCGCAGACTATGGCTACACCTTC
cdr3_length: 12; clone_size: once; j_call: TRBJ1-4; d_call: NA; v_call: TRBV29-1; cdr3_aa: CSVRGEGEKLFF; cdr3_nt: TGCAGCGTTCGGGGGGAAGGTGAAAAACTGTTTTTT
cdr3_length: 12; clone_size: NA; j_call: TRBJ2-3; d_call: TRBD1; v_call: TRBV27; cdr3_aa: CASSPGGLTQYF; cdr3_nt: TGTGCCAGCAGTCCAGGGGGTTTAACGCAGTATTTT
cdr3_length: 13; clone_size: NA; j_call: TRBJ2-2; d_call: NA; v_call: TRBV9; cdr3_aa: CASKRGVDGELFF; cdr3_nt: TGTGCCAGCAAAAGGGGGGTTGACGGGGAGCTGTTTTTT
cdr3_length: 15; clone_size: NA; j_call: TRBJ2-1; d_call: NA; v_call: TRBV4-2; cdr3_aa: CASSQASGWDNEQFF; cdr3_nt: TGTGCCAGCAGCCAAGCCTCGGGGTGGGACAATGAGCAGTTCTTC
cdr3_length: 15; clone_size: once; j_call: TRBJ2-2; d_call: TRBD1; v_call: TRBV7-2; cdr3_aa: CASSFRGRDTGELFF; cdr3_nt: TGTGCCAGCAGCTTTAGGGGGCGCGACACCGGGGAGCTGTTTTTT
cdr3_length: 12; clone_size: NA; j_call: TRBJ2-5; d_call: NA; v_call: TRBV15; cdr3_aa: CATSRVGETQYF; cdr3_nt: TGTGCCACCAGCAGAGTGGGAGAGACCCAGTACTTC
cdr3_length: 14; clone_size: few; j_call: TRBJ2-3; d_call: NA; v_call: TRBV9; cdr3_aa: CASSVEQSTDTQYF; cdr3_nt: TGTGCCAGCAGCGTAGAACAGTCCACAGATACGCAGTATTTT